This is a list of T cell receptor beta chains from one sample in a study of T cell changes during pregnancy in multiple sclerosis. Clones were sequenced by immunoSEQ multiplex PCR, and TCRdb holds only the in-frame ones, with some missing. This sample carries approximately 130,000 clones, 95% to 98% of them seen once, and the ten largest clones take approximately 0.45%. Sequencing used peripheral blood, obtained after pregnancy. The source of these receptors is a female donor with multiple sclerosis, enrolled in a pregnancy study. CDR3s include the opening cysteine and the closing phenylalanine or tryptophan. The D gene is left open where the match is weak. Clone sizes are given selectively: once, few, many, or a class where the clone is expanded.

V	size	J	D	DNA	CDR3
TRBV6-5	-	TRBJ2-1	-	TGTGCCAGCAGCGCAGGGCGCCTCGAGTTGGCGTTCTTC	CASSAGRLELAFF
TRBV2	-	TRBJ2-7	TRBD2	TGTGCCAGCAGCGGGCTAGCGGGAGGGCCCTACGAGCAGTACTTC	CASSGLAGGPYEQYF
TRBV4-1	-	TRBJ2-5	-	TGCGCCAGCAGCATCAGACAGGAGCGGGAGACCCAGTACTTC	CASSIRQERETQYF
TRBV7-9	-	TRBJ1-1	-	TGTGCCAGCAGCTTAGCGTCGGGGGTTGGGAACACTGAAGCTTTCTTT	CASSLASGVGNTEAFF
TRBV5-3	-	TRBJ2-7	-	TGTGCCAGAAGCTGGGAAACAGGTTACGAGCAGTACTTC	CARSWETGYEQYF
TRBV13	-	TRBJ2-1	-	TGTGCCAGCAGCTTCTCAGGGGGGAATGAGCAGTTCTTC	CASSFSGGNEQFF
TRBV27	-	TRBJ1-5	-	TGTGCCAGCAGTTCACTTTCGCGCCCTGGTCAGCCCCAGCATTTT	CASSSLSRPGQPQHF
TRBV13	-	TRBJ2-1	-	TGTGCCAGCAGCTTCGCCGGGACTCCGAAGGGGTTCTTC	CASSFAGTPKGFF
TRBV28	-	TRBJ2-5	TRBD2	TGTGCCAGCAGCCGATATACTTATTCGGGACTAGCGGGAGTACAAGAGACCCAGTACTTC	CASSRYTYSGLAGVQETQYF
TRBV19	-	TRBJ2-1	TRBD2	TGTGCCAGTAGTCGACTAGCGGGAGGGCCGGGTGAGCAGTTCTTC	CASSRLAGGPGEQFF
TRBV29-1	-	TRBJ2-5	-	TGCAGCGTTGAAACCAGGGAAGAGACCCAGTACTTC	CSVETREETQYF
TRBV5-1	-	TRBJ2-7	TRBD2	TGCGCCAGCAGCTTTTCCCGAGCGGGAGCACTACTCGAGCAGTACTTC	CASSFSRAGALLEQYF
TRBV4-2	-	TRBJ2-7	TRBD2	TGTGCCAGCAGCCAAGATTATTTTCGACTAGCGCAGAAGTACGAGCAGTACTTC	CASSQDYFRLAQKYEQYF
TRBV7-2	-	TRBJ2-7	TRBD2	TGTGCCAGCAGCTTAGGTGGGAGGGCCTACGAGCAGTACTTC	CASSLGGRAYEQYF
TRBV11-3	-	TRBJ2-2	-	TGTGCCAGCAGCGCATCCGGCAGGGCGACCGGGGAGCTGTTTTTT	CASSASGRATGELFF
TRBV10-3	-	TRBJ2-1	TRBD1	TGTGCCATCAGGGGAGTAGGGGGCGCATCCAATGAGCAGTTCTTC	CAIRGVGGASNEQFF
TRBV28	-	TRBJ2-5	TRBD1	TGTGCCAGCAGTTTATCGGGACAGGGCGATGAGACCCAGTACTTC	CASSLSGQGDETQYF
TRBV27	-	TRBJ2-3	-	TGTGCCAGCAGTTCCCAACGGTCGCTGGGAGGAGATACGCAGTATTTT	CASSSQRSLGGDTQYF
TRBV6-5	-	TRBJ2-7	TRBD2	TGTGCCAGCAGTTACTCGGGAGGGTCTCTCCTGGACGAGCAGTACTTC	CASSYSGGSLLDEQYF
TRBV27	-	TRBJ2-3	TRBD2	TGTGCCAGCAGTTTGGGACTAGCGGGCCGAGATACGCAGTATTTT	CASSLGLAGRDTQYF
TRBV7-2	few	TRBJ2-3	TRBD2	TGTGCCAGCAGGGACGGACTAGCGGCGCCCACAGATACGCAGTATTTT	CASRDGLAAPTDTQYF
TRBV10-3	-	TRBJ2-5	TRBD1	TGTGCCATCAGAGGTCAAACAGGGGACCAAGAGACCCAGTACTTC	CAIRGQTGDQETQYF
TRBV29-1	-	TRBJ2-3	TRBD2	TGCAGCGTTGAAGATCGGCGCGGGACTAACACAGATACGCAGTATTTT	CSVEDRRGTNTDTQYF
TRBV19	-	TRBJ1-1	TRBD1	TGTGCCAGTAGTATTCAGGGGGTAGCCCTTGACACTGAAGCTTTCTTT	CASSIQGVALDTEAFF
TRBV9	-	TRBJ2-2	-	TGTGCCAGCAGCTCGTCGACTCTCTTGGAGACCGGGGAGCTGTTTTTT	CASSSSTLLETGELFF
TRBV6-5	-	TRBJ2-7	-	TGTGCCAGCGGGAAAGAACAGGGATTGTTGTACGAGCAGTACTTC	CASGKEQGLLYEQYF
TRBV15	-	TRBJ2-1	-	TGTGCCACCAGCAGAGGAGGACAGAATGAGCAGTTCTTC	CATSRGGQNEQFF
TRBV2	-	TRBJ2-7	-	TGTGCCAGCAGTGTAAGCACGATTACTGCTACTGACTACGAGCAGTACTTC	CASSVSTITATDYEQYF
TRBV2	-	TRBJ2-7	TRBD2	TGTGCCATGGGGCCCGGACTAGCGGGATCCTACGAGCAGTACTTC	CAMGPGLAGSYEQYF